One TCR beta chain is described in this entry. The data are from a study of blood T cell repertoires in COVID-19. Overall study context: In each case, the material was cDNA or gDNA derived from T cells, B-cell-depleted T cells, or PBMCs.

The CDR3 covers 15 residues. Losses at the gene ends were 6 bases for V and 8 bases for J; bases not matched to a gene: 14. Per the germline V gene, CDR1 is MNHEY and CDR2 is SVGAGI. Original handling: The authors estimated nucleated cell counts from reference gene primer amplification. Data came from immunoSEQ multiplex PCR; TCRdb stores just in-frame clones and leaves some out. V and J calls and clone size are those listed in that table; D and trimming were worked out from the DNA. The table records over 75,000 clones, roughly four fifths of them present only once. The chain employs TRBV6-5 and TRBJ2-7, with TRBD1 matching 9 bases. This clonotype originated in a woman older than 75 with acute or convalescent COVID-19. The sequenced sample was peripheral blood. The CDR3 here is CASSPPGQGIMKQYF. The CDR3 coding sequence is TGTGCCAGCAGCCCACCAGGACAGGGGATCATGAAGCAGTACTTC.